These 32 T cell receptor beta chains originate from one sample sequenced in a study of cytomegalovirus exposure and HLA in healthy donors. PCR primers comprised 60 Vbeta and 13 Jbeta primers. Produced via immunoSEQ multiplex PCR; TCRdb's table is partial and in-frame only. The sample holds some 150,000 clones, more than 70% seen once. Sequenced: PBMCs. The receptor set was obtained from a man between 60 and 75 years old in good health and CMV-seronegative.

The rearrangement joins TRBV5-6 to TRBJ1-2, with TRBD1 matching 7 bases. This CDR3 spans 14 amino acids. Germline trimming cut 0 bases from V and 3 bases from J; bases unmatched to any gene: 2. The germline CDR1 and CDR2 sequences are SGHDT and YYEEEE. The CDR3: CASSLGQGDYGYTF. CDR3 coding DNA: TGTGCCAGCAGCTTGGGGCAGGGGGACTATGGCTACACCTTC.

The chain recombines TRBV19 with TRBJ2-5; 9 nucleotides line up with TRBD2. V was pared by 0 bases and J by 1 base, with 3 bases of the junction left unmatched. Germline V CDR1 and CDR2: LNHDA, SQIVND (reference sequence). The CDR3 has 16 residues. The CDR3 loop reads CASSIEASGVQETQYF. The CDR3 DNA reads TGTGCCAGTAGTATAGAGGCTAGCGGGGTCCAAGAGACCCAGTACTTC.

This clone was detected once. The chain employs TRBV25-1 and TRBJ2-7; 7 positions agree with TRBD1. Germline V CDR1 and CDR2: MGHDK, SYGVNS. The CDR3 is 14 amino acids. V was clipped by 2 bases and J by 2 bases; unmatched bases: 3. This chain's CDR3 is CASSEQGVAYEQYF. CDR3 in DNA: TGTGCCAGCAGTGAACAGGGGGTAGCCTACGAGCAGTACTTC.

DNA for the CDR3: TGTGCCAGCAGCCAAGCGCGGAGAGGCTACACCTTC. It is translated as CASSQARRGYTF. This chain uses TRBV14 with TRBJ1-2; D unclear. Trimming removed 1 base from V and 8 bases from J, with 8 bases in between. CDR1 and CDR2 (germline): SGHDN, FVKESK. CDR3 length equals 12 residues.

This clone was found once. The chain couples TRBV27 to TRBJ2-1; the D gene is possibly TRBD2 (7 bases). V was clipped by 4 bases and J by 4 bases, with 23 bases between them. Per germline, CDR1 MNHEY and CDR2 SMNVEV (reference sequence). There are 18 residues in the CDR3. CDR3 region: CASSSVPRGRGGYNEQFF. CDR3 nucleotide sequence: TGTGCCAGCAGTTCCGTCCCGAGGGGGAGGGGGGGTTACAATGAGCAGTTCTTC.

This chain links TRBV5-1 with TRBJ2-3, with 8 bases matching TRBD2. The CDR3 is 15 amino acids. V was pared by 0 bases and J by 6 bases, with 6 bases of the junction left unmatched. The germline CDR1 and CDR2 sequences are SGHRS and YFSETQ. In DNA, the CDR3 is TGCGCCAGCAGCTTGGCCGGGACTAGAGGCGATACGCAGTATTTT. It yields the protein CASSLAGTRGDTQYF.

This chain links TRBV20-1 with TRBJ1-1; D ambiguous. Trimming removed 7 bases from V and 8 bases from J, with 14 bases in between. Germline lookup yields CDR1 DFQATT and CDR2 SNEGSKA (reference sequence). This CDR3 has 11 amino acids. CDR3 protein: CSGAGAREAFF. The CDR3, as DNA: TGCAGTGGGGCAGGTGCCAGAGAAGCTTTCTTT.

The gene calls are TRBV23-1 and TRBJ2-7, with D uncertain. TRBV23-1 is recorded as an ORF, its role being uncertain. The CDR3 is 13 residues long. Trimming stripped 2 bases from V and 6 bases from J, with 11 bases between. The CDR3 DNA is TGCGCCAGCAGTCAACCCGGGTTGGTCGAGCAGTACTTC. Translated, it gives CASSQPGLVEQYF.

The chain employs TRBV27 and TRBJ1-1, with a weak D call TRBD1 (5 bases). The V gene lost 6 bases and the J gene lost 0 bases, with 14 bases spanning the gap. CDR1 is MNHEY and CDR2 is SMNVEV in the germline V gene (reference sequence). CDR3 length equals 15 residues. The CDR3: CASRQSGTVNTEAFF. In DNA, the CDR3 is TGTGCCAGCAGGCAGAGCGGGACGGTGAACACTGAAGCTTTCTTT.

The chain is built from TRBV9 and TRBJ2-3; possibly TRBD2 for D (7 bases). V shed 4 bases and J shed 4 bases, with 19 bases lying between them. Germline assignment: CDR1 SGDLS and CDR2 YYNGEE. CDR3 length: 16 amino acids. DNA of the CDR3: TGTGCCAGCAGCCCTCCCCCGGGGGGCTGGGCAGATACGCAGTATTTT. It codes for CASSPPPGGWADTQYF.

The chain joins TRBV6-5 to TRBJ1-5; the D gene is possibly TRBD1 (5 bases). Per the germline V gene, CDR1 is MNHEY and CDR2 is SVGAGI. This CDR3 region has 15 residues. V lost 5 bases and J 6 bases, leaving 17 bases between the germline ends. In DNA, the CDR3 is TGTGCCAGCAGTGCCCAAACAGGACCGGGTCAGCCCCAGCATTTT. Translation: CASSAQTGPGQPQHF.

This clone was seen a single time. V gene TRBV13 combines with J gene TRBJ1-1; D might be TRBD1 (5 bases). The CDR3 sequence is 14 residues long. Germline CDR1 is PRHDT and CDR2 is FYEKMQ (reference sequence). V dropped 0 bases and J dropped 6 bases, with 11 bases sitting between them. CDR3 region: CASSLGQGIAEAFF. In DNA, the CDR3 is TGTGCCAGCAGCTTAGGTCAGGGTATTGCTGAAGCTTTCTTT.

J is TRBJ2-2 and V is TRBV2; TRBD1 is a possible D gene (5 bases). The CDR3 length is 15 residues. V gave up 1 base and J gave up 7 bases, with 13 bases separating them. CDR1 and CDR2 (germline): SNHLY, FYNNEI. The CDR3 loop is CASSEGGYEDGELFF. CDR3 bases: TGTGCCAGCAGTGAAGGGGGCTACGAGGACGGGGAGCTGTTTTTT.

This clone was detected only a few times. The chain is built from TRBV2 and TRBJ2-7; the match to TRBD2 covers 7 bases. Germline V CDR1 and CDR2: SNHLY, FYNNEI. Trimming removed 4 bases from V and 0 bases from J; junction bases left unmatched: 0. There are 13 residues in the CDR3. For the CDR3, the DNA is TGTGCCAGCAGTGCGGGGGGCTCCTACGAGCAGTACTTC. It translates to CASSAGGSYEQYF.

The chain employs TRBV7-7 and TRBJ2-3; D not certain. CDR1 and CDR2 (germline): SSHAT, FNYEAQ (reference sequence). The V gene lost 1 base and the J gene lost 6 bases, with 8 bases spanning the gap. The CDR3 spans 13 residues. The CDR3 bases are TGTGCCAGCAGCTTAGGGAGCTGGGATACGCAGTATTTT. Its protein product is CASSLGSWDTQYF.

This clone was counted a few times. The chain employs TRBV30 and TRBJ2-2; D remains unclear. V gave up 1 base and J gave up 7 bases, with 13 bases separating them. Germline CDR1 is GTSNPN and CDR2 is SVGIG (reference sequence). The CDR3 extends over 14 amino acids. The CDR3 spells CAWSGLASSGELFF. CDR3 nucleotide sequence: TGTGCCTGGAGTGGTCTGGCATCTAGCGGGGAGCTGTTTTTT.

V and J are TRBV7-3 and TRBJ1-5; the D is unclear. CDR3 size: 13 residues. Germline V gene sequence: CDR1 SGHTA, CDR2 FQGTGA. Trimming cost V 3 bases and J 7 bases, with 10 bases left between them. CDR3 nucleotides: TGTGCCAGCAGCTTGCAGCTCGGGCAGCCCCAGCATTTT. This encodes CASSLQLGQPQHF.

The rearrangement joins TRBV5-1 to TRBJ2-1, with 9 bases lining up with TRBD1. The germline gives CDR1 SGHRS, CDR2 YFSETQ. This CDR3 has 12 amino acids. The V and J ends lost 4 bases and 15 bases, in that order; junction bases with no gene match: 8. The DNA for the CDR3 is TGCGCCAGCAGCCCAACAGGGGGCCCTCCGTTCTTC. It specifies CASSPTGGPPFF.

This clone was seen only once. The chain joins TRBV5-6 to TRBJ2-7; 7 bases fit TRBD2. After removal of 5 bases from V and 3 bases from J, the junction contained 11 bases not matched to a gene. CDR1 is SGHDT, CDR2 YYEEEE, per germline. The CDR3 length is 15 residues. The CDR3 region is CASSYARENHYEQYF. CDR3 DNA: TGTGCCAGCAGTTACGCGCGGGAGAACCACTACGAGCAGTACTTC.

V is TRBV7-2 and J is TRBJ1-2; D remains ambiguous. The germline CDR1 and CDR2 sequences are SGHTA and FQGNSA. Trimming left V 3 bases short and J 2 bases short, with 7 bases between. The length of the CDR3 is 13 residues. The CDR3 loop reads CASSFTRNYGYTF. CDR3 nucleotides: TGTGCCAGCAGCTTTACCAGGAACTATGGCTACACCTTC.

The V call is TRBV5-1, the J call TRBJ2-3; 8 nucleotides agree with TRBD1. V was clipped by 4 bases and J by 8 bases; unmatched bases: 9. Germline V gene lookup returns CDR1 SGHRS and CDR2 YFSETQ. This CDR3 is built from 14 residues. CDR3 amino acids: CASSPGQGSGTQYF. The CDR3 DNA is TGCGCCAGCAGCCCTGGACAGGGCTCCGGTACGCAGTATTTT. Variable domain in full (rest from reference TRBV5-1 and TRBJ2-3): KAGVTQTPRYLIKTRGQQVTLSCSPISGHRSVSWYQQTPGQGLQFLFEYFSETQRNKGNFPGRFSGRQFSNSRSEMNVSTLELGDSALYLCASSPGQGSGTQYFGPGTRLTVL.

This clone has just one count. One end of the junction varies from germline; a read error may be responsible. The sample has other DNA sequences that encode this CDR3 too. J is TRBJ2-3 and V is TRBV7-9, with 8 nucleotides matching TRBD2. The CDR3 consists of 15 residues. Germline CDR1 is SEHNR and CDR2 is FQNEAQ (reference sequence). As DNA, the CDR3 is TGTGCCAGCAGCTTAGAGCGGGGGATCACAGATACACAGTATTTT. This codes for CASSLERGITDTQYF.

The chain's CDR3 is CAWSHYRESDGYTF. The CDR3 coding sequence is TGTGCCTGGAGTCATTACAGGGAGTCGGATGGCTACACCTTC. V usage is TRBV30 and J usage is TRBJ1-2; maybe TRBD1 (6 bases). Germline V lookup: CDR1 GTSNPN, CDR2 SVGIG (reference sequence). This CDR3 contains 14 residues. Trimming removed 2 bases from V and 6 bases from J, with 16 bases in between.

V is TRBV9 and J is TRBJ1-1; 11 bases are shared with TRBD1. V lost 0 bases and J lost 5; bases outside the gene matches: 9. Germline lookup yields CDR1 SGDLS and CDR2 YYNGEE. The CDR3 has 17 amino acids. CDR3 DNA sequence: TGTGCCAGCAGCGTAGGACAGGGACAGGGGGAAAGTACTGAAGCTTTCTTT. Translation: CASSVGQGQGESTEAFF.

The chain joins TRBV6-5 to TRBJ1-1; 7 bases line up with TRBD1. CDR3 length: 15 amino acids. J gave up 4 bases and V 6 bases, and 11 bases lay outside the gene matches. The V gene's germline CDR1 is MNHEY and CDR2 SVGAGI. CDR3 sequence: CASRTTGEKGTEAFF. CDR3 bases: TGTGCCAGCAGAACTACAGGGGAGAAGGGCACTGAAGCTTTCTTT.

The V call is TRBV28, the J call TRBJ2-3; 9 nucleotides match TRBD1. The CDR3 is 15 residues long. Germline V gives CDR1 MDHEN, CDR2 SYDVKM. J lost 4 bases, V lost 5 bases, and 7 bases had no gene match. The CDR3 sequence is CASSRAGQGADTQYF. The CDR3 DNA is TGTGCCAGCAGTCGAGCGGGACAGGGCGCAGATACGCAGTATTTT.

This chain connects TRBV6-5 to TRBJ2-3; 7 positions agree with TRBD1. CDR3 size: 13 residues. Germline V gives CDR1 MNHEY, CDR2 SVGAGI. J lost 4 bases, V lost 8 bases, and 6 bases had no gene match. DNA for the CDR3: TGTGCCAGCCGGACAGGACAGCCAGATACGCAGTATTTT. Its translation: CASRTGQPDTQYF.

The CDR3 DNA is TGTGCCATCAGTGTCCCGGGGGTGGAGACCCAGTACTTC. Protein product: CAISVPGVETQYF. V gene TRBV10-3 combines with J gene TRBJ2-5; tentatively, D is TRBD2 (6 bases). The CDR3 runs to 13 residues. The germline V gene has CDR1 ENHRY and CDR2 SYGVKD. V dropped 4 bases and J dropped 5 bases, with 11 bases sitting between them.

The CDR3 nucleotides are TGTGCCAGCAGCTTAGGTAGCGTTAGCACAGATACGCAGTATTTT. Its translation is CASSLGSVSTDTQYF. This sequence joins TRBV11-2 and TRBJ2-3; D might be TRBD2 (5 bases). Trimming left V 1 base short and J 0 bases short, with 8 bases between. The CDR3 runs to 15 residues. Germline V gives CDR1 SGHAT, CDR2 FQNNGV.

The chain uses TRBV6-5 and TRBJ1-6; no definite D call. V was clipped by 6 bases and J by 7 bases, with 7 bases between them. Germline V gene lookup returns CDR1 MNHEY and CDR2 SVGAGI. This CDR3 has 12 residues. CDR3 residues: CASRDGNSPLHF. The CDR3 region has the DNA TGTGCCAGCAGAGATGGCAATTCACCCCTCCACTTT.

This rearrangement joins TRBV18 to TRBJ2-6, with D perhaps TRBD2 (5 bases). The germline V gene encodes CDR1 KGHSH and CDR2 LQKENI. With 6 bases removed from V and 6 bases from J, the gap between germline ends came to 15 bases. This CDR3 spans 15 amino acids. This chain's CDR3 is CASSQTRGTANVLTF. For the CDR3, the DNA is TGTGCCAGCTCCCAAACTCGGGGTACGGCCAACGTCCTGACTTTC.

CDR3 sequence: CASSLAGTGADTQYF. The CDR3 nucleotides read TGCGCCAGCAGCTTGGCTGGGACAGGGGCAGATACGCAGTATTTT. This chain links TRBV5-1 with TRBJ2-3; TRBD1 matches at 10 bases. Germline V gives CDR1 SGHRS, CDR2 YFSETQ. This CDR3 contains 15 residues. Trimming cost V 0 bases and J 4 bases; bases outside gene matches: 2.